The text below deals with one T cell receptor (beta chain). Its binding antigen is unknown. Qualities for individual bases were not recorded, and no much larger clone is one base off. This specimen's time point label, per the study, means: before hematopoietic stem cell transplant. PRAID was characterized by prominent immunodeficiency alongside autoinflammation. Before TRB sequencing, T-cell subsets (conventional T cells, CD8+ T cells, regulatory T cells, T follicular helper cells) were sorted. Receptor amplification or capture employed the immunoSEQ multiplex PCR assay. Regarding the original processing steps: Repertoire diversity was quantified with Shannon entropy, accounting for clonal size distribution. The Gini-Simpson index (Simpson_1-D) was used to measure inequality of clonotype distribution. TCRdb limited this immuneACCESS table to in-frame rearrangements with V and J called. A share of clones is missing; checked studies link under half to unresolved V genes, and the rest is unexplained. V, J and clone size are those of that table, while D and trimming were read from the DNA. For this sample there are some 31,000 clones; around nine tenths appear just once. The ten top clones hold roughly 0.7% of the sample.

These data are taken from a study of stem cell transplantation in POMP-related autoinflammatory disease (dated by TCRdb to the early 2020s). Some background on the complete study: The study hypothesized that defective thymoproteasomes impair MHC class I-dependent CD8+ T-cell differentiation and positive selection, skewing the TRB repertoire. High-throughput TRB sequencing assessed how POMP deficiency affects T-cell receptor beta repertoire diversity and CDR3 characteristics. Prior to transplant, the patients had skewing toward CD4+ naive T cells, low CD8+ T-cell proportions, and reduced T-cell cytokine secretion.

On the study overall, not on this receptor specifically: Across all analyzed T-cell subsets, PRAID patients showed a trend toward higher clonality and lower TRB diversity. Statistical significance for the trend toward lower diversity and increased clonality in PRAID patients was reached only for regulatory T cells. A restricted number of unique TRB V-J gene pairings was observed in PRAID patients.

At the junction V is shortened by 6 bases and J by 4 bases; bases outside the gene matches: 7. Inclusive of the bounding cysteine and phenylalanine, the CDR3 is 14 residues long. This entry keeps only the CDR3 DNA: 42 bases, framed from base 1. CDR1 MNHEY and CDR2 SVGAGI were looked up in the germline V gene. Recombination linked TRBV6-5 to TRBJ2-7; TRBD1 matches 9 bases in the middle. Sequenced material: CD4+ T cells from PBMCs, taken before stem cell transplantation. This sequence originates from a human donor with POMP-related autoinflammation and immune dysregulation (PRAID). The nucleotide sequence reads as follows: TGTGCCAGCAGATCCCGGGACAGGGTTTACGAGCAGTACTTC. It specifies CASRSRDRVYEQYF.